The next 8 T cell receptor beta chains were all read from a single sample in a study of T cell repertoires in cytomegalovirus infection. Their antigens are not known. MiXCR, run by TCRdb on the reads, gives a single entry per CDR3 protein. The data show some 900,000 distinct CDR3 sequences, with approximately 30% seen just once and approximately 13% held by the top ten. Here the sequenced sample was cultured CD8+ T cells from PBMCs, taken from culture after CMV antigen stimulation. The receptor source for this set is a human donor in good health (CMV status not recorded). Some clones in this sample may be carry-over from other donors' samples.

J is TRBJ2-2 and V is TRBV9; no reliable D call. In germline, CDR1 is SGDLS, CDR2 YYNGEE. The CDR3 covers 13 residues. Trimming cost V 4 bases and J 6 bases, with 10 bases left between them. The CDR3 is CASSPPVAGELFF. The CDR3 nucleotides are TGTGCCAGCAGCCCCCCCGTGGCCGGGGAGCTGTTTTTT.

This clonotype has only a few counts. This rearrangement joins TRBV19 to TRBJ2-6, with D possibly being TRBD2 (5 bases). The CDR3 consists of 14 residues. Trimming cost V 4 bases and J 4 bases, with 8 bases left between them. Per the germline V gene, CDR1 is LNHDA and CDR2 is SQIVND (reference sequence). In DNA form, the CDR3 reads TGTGCCAGTAGTAATTCGGGGGGGGCCAACGTCCTGACTTTC. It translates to CASSNSGGANVLTF.

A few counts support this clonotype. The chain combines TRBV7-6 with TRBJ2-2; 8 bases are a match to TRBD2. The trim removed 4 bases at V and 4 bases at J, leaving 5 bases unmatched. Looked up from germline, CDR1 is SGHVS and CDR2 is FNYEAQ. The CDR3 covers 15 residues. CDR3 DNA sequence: TGTGCCAGCAGCTCGCGGGGGGCCCTCACCGGGGAGCTGTTTTTT. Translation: CASSSRGALTGELFF.

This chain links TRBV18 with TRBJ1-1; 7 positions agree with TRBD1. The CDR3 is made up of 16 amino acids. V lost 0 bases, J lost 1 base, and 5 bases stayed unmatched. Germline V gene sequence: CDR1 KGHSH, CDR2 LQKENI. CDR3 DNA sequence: TGTGCCAGCTCACCACCGAGGACAGGCGCGAACACTGAAGCTTTCTTT. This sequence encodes CASSPPRTGANTEAFF.

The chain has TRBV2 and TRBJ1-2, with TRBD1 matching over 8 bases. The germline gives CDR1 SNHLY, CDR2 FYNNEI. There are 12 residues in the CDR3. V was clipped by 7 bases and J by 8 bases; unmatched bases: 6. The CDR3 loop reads CASNRGLEGYTF. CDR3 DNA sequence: TGTGCCAGCAACAGGGGGTTGGAGGGCTACACCTTC.

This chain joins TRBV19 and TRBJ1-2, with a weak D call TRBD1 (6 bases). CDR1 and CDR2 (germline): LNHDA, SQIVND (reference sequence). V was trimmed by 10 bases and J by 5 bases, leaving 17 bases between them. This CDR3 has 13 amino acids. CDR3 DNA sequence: TGTGCCACCGCGGACAGACCCAATTATGGCTACACCTTC. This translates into CATADRPNYGYTF.

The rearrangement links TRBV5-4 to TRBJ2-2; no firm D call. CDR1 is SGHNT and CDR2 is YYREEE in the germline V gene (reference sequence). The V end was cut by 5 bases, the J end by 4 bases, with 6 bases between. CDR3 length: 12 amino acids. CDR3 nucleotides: TGTGCCAGCAGACATGTCACCGGGGAGCTGTTTTTT. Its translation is CASRHVTGELFF.

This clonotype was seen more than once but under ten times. The CDR3 spells CASSLVDNSYEQYF. CDR3 coding DNA: TGTGCCAGCAGCTTAGTAGACAACTCCTACGAGCAGTACTTC. The chain is built from TRBV7-6 and TRBJ2-7; D not certain. Germline CDR1 SGHVS, CDR2 FNYEAQ. This CDR3 spans 14 amino acids. With 1 base removed from V and 0 bases from J, the gap between germline ends came to 7 bases.